This passage covers 3 T cell receptor beta chains from one sample sequenced in a study of blood T cell repertoires in COVID-19. Using immunoSEQ multiplex PCR, the repertoire was profiled, and TCRdb retains in-frame clones only, with some absent. Of about 54,000 clones detected, just over 90% appear once; the ten largest clones hold around 8.3%. Sample: peripheral blood. Receptors were obtained from a woman aged 40 to 55 with active COVID-19.

This clone has a handful of counts. The CDR3 reads CASIQGGPNQPQHF. Here the CDR3 DNA reads TGTGCCAGCATCCAGGGAGGTCCGAATCAGCCCCAGCATTTT. This chain uses TRBV6-5 with TRBJ1-5; D might be TRBD1 (5 bases). Germline CDR1 and CDR2: MNHEY and SVGAGI. Trimming removed 7 bases from V and 4 bases from J, with 14 bases in between. The CDR3 loop spans 14 amino acids.

This CDR3 is CASRPTGLHEQYF. The CDR3 DNA reads TGTGCCAGCAGACCGACAGGGCTGCACGAGCAGTACTTC. J is TRBJ2-7 and V is TRBV2; 7 nucleotides agree with TRBD1. V gave up 6 bases and J gave up 5 bases; unmatched junction bases: 7. The CDR3 sequence is 13 residues long. Germline CDR1 and CDR2: SNHLY and FYNNEI.

The chain carries TRBV7-8 and TRBJ2-7; 7 bases match TRBD1. The CDR3 runs 14 residues. Germline V lookup: CDR1 SGHVS, CDR2 FQNEAQ. V trimming: 5 bases; J trimming: 5 bases; junction bases outside the gene matches: 9. The CDR3 reads CASSVTGSAHEQYF. CDR3 DNA sequence: TGTGCCAGCAGCGTGACAGGGAGTGCCCACGAGCAGTACTTC.